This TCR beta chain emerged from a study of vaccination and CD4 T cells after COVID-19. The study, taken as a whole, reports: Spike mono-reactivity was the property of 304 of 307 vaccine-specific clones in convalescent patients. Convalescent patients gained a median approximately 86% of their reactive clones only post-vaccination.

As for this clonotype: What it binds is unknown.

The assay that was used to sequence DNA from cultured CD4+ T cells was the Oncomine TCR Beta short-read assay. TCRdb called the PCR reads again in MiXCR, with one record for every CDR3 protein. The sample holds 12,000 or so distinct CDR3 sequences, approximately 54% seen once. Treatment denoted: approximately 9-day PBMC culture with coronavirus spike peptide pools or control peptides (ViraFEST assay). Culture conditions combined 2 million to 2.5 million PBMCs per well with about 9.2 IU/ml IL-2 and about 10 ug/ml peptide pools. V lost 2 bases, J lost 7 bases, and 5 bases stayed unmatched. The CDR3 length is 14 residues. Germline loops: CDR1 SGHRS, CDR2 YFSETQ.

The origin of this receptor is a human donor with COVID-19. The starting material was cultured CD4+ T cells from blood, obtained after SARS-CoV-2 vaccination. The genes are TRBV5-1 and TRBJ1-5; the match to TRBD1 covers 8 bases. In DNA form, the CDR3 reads TGCGCCAGCAGCTTAGGACAGGGCGACCAGCCCCAGCATTTT. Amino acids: CASSLGQGDQPQHF.